Presented here are 2 T cell receptor beta chains from one specimen sequenced in a study of blood T cell repertoires in COVID-19. Here immunoSEQ multiplex PCR was the method, and the copy in TCRdb shows in-frame clones only, minus some. The table lists a few hundred thousand clones, approximately 83% of them singletons. Sequencing was done on a sample of peripheral blood. Receptor source: a woman aged 25 to 39 with COVID-19, enrolled during active disease.

The chain couples TRBV9 to TRBJ2-5; D remains ambiguous. Germline-derived CDR1 and CDR2 are SGDLS and YYNGEE. The CDR3 runs to 14 residues. V lost 3 bases to trimming and J lost 5 bases, with 14 bases between them. The CDR3 DNA reads TGTGCCAGCAGCGACGAGGCGGAGAGGGAGACCCAGTACTTC. Residues: CASSDEAERETQYF.

The V gene is TRBV21-1, the J gene TRBJ2-5; TRBD2 was called by the table and not checked on the DNA. TRBV21-1 is annotated as a pseudogene. This CDR3 comprises 18 residues. CDR3 residues: CASSKVAGDRRRQETQYF. The CDR3 DNA reads as TGTGCCAGCAGCAAAGTAGCGGGAGATCGTAGAAGGCAAGAGACCCAGTACTTC.